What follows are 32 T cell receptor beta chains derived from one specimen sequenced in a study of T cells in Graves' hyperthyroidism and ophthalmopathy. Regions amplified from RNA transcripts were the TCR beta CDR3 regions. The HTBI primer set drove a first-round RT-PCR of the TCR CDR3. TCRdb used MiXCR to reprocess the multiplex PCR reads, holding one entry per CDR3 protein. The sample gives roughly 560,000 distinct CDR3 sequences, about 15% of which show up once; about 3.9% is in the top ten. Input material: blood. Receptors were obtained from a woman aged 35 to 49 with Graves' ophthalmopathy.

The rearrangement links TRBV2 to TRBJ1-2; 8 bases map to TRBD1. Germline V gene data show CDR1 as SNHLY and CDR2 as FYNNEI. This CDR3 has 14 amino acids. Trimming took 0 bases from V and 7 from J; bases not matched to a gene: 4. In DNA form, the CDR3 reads TGTGCCAGCAGTGAAGCACAGGGGGTTGTTGGCTACACCTTC. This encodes CASSEAQGVVGYTF.

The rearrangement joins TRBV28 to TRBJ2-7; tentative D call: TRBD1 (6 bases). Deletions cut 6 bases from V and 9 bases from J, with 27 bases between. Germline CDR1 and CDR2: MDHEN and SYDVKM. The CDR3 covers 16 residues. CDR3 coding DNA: TGTGCCAGCAGCCCACAGGGACCCCTCCCGTACGATGGGCAGTACTTC. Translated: CASSPQGPLPYDGQYF.

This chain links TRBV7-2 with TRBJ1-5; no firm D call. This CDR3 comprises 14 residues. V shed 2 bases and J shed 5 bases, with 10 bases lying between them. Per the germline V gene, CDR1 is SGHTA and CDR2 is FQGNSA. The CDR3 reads CASSLKSSDQPQHF. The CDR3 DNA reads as TGTGCCAGCAGCTTAAAAAGTTCGGATCAGCCCCAGCATTTT.

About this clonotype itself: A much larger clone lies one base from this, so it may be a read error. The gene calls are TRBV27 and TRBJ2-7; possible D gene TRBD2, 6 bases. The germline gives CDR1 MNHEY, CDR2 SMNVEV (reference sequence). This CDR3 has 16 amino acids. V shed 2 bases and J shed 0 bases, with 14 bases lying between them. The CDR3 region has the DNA TGTGCCAGCAGTTTAGATAGCGGCCGGAGCTCCTACGAGCAGTACTTC. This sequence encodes CASSLDSGRSSYEQYF.

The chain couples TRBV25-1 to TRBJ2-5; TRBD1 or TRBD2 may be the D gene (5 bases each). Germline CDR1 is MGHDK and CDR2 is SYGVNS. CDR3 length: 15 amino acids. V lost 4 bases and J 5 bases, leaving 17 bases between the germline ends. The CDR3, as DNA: TGTGCCAGCAGTGGAATCGGGGCCCTCCGGGAGACCCAGTACTTC. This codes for CASSGIGALRETQYF.

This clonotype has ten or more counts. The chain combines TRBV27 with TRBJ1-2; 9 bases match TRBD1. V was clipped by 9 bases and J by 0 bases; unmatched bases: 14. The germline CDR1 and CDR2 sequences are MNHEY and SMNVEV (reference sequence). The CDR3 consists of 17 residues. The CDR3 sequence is CASRPYLTGGPNYGYTF. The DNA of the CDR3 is TGTGCCAGTCGCCCCTATTTGACAGGGGGACCTAACTATGGCTACACCTTC.

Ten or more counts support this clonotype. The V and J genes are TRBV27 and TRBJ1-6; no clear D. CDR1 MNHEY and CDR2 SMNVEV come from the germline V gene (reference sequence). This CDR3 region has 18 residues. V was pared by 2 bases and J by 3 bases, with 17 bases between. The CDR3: CASSLDADPTLYNSPLHF. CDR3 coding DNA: TGTGCCAGCAGTTTAGACGCAGACCCGACCCTCTATAATTCACCCCTCCACTTT.

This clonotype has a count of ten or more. CDR3 in DNA: TGTGCCAGCAGTTACTCTTCAACTAGCGGGTCGAACACCGGGGAGCTGTTTTTT. It translates to CASSYSSTSGSNTGELFF. The V call is TRBV6-2 or TRBV6-3, the J call TRBJ2-2; 9 bases map to TRBD2. CDR1 is MNHEY and CDR2 is SVGEGT in the germline V gene. The CDR3 totals 18 residues. V trimming: 0 bases; J trimming: 0 bases; junction bases outside the gene matches: 5.

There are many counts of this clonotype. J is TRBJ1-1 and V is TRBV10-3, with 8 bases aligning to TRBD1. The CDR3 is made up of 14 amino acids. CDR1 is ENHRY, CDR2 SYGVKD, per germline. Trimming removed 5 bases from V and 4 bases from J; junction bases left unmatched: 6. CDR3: CAISWTGRGTEAFF. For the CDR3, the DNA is TGTGCCATCAGTTGGACAGGGAGGGGCACTGAAGCTTTCTTT.

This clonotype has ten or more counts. CDR3 sequence (DNA): TGTGCCAGCAACGAGGGACAACGTGGGGAGCAGTACTTC. It encodes CASNEGQRGEQYF. The rearrangement uses TRBV6-5 and TRBJ2-7; D perhaps matches TRBD1 (6 bases). The germline V gene encodes CDR1 MNHEY and CDR2 SVGAGI. Trimming stripped 7 bases from V and 7 bases from J, with 17 bases between. This CDR3 is 13 amino acids long.

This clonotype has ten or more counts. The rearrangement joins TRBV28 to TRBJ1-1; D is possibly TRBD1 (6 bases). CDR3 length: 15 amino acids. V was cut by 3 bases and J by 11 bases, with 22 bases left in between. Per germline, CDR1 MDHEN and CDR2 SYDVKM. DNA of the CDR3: TGTGCCAGCAGTTTGCAGGACAGAGGGAAATTGGGTGCTTTCTTT. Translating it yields CASSLQDRGKLGAFF.

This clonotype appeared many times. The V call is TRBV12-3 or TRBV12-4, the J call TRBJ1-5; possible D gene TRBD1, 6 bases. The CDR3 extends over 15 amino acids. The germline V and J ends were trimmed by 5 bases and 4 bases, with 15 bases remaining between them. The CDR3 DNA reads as TGTGCCAGCAGTCCGGGGGACAACCCTAATCAGCCCCAGCATTTT. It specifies CASSPGDNPNQPQHF.

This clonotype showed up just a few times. CDR3 sequence (DNA): TGTGCCAGCAGCTTGCGCCTGGCGGTTAACTATGGCTACACCTTC. Translating it yields CASSLRLAVNYGYTF. The chain links TRBV5-5 to TRBJ1-2; D is unclear. Germline lookup yields CDR1 SGHKS and CDR2 YYEKEE (reference sequence). V dropped 1 base and J dropped 1 base, with 11 bases sitting between them. The CDR3 sequence is 15 residues long.

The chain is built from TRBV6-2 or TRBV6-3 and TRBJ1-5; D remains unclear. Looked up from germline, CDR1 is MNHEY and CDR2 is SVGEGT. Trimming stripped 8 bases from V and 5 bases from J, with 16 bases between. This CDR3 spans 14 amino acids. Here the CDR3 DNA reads TGTGCCAGCGGTTTTTCTGACATTTATCAGCCCCAGCATTTT. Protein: CASGFSDIYQPQHF.

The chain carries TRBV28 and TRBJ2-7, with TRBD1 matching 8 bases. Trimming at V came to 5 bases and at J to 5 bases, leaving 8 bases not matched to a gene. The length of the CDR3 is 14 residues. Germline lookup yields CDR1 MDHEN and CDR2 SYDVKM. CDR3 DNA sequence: TGTGCCAGCAGTCAAAGGACAGGGCGAAACGAGCAGTACTTC. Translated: CASSQRTGRNEQYF.

The CDR3 loop reads CASSQFGVRPETQYF. In DNA form, the CDR3 reads TGTGCCAGCAGCCAATTTGGAGTTCGCCCAGAGACCCAGTACTTC. The V call is TRBV14, the J call TRBJ2-5; D is uncertain. CDR1 SGHDN and CDR2 FVKESK come from the germline V gene. This CDR3 spans 15 amino acids. The V end was cut by 2 bases, the J end by 4 bases, with 14 bases between.

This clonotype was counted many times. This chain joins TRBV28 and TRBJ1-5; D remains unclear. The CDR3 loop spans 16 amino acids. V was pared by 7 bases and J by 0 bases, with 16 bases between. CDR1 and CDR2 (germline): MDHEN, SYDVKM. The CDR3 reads CASKSISDYSNQPQHF. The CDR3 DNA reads TGTGCCAGCAAGAGCATCAGCGATTATAGCAATCAGCCCCAGCATTTT.

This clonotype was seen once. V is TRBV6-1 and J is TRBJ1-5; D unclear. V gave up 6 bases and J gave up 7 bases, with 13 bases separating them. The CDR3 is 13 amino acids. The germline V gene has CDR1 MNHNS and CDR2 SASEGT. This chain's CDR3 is CASSRNGPQPQHF. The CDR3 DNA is TGTGCCAGCAGCCGGAACGGGCCCCAGCCCCAGCATTTT.

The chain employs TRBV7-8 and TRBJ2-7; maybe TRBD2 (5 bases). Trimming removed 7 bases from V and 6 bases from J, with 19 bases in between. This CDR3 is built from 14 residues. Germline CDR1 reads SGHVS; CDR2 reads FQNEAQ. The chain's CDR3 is CASTSGKGWSEQYF. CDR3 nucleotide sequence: TGTGCCAGCACCTCCGGGAAGGGTTGGTCCGAGCAGTACTTC.

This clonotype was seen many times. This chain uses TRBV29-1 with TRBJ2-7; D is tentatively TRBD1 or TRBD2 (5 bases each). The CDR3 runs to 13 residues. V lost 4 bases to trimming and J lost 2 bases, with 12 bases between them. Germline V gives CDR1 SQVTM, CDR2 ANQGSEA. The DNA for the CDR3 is TGCAGCGTTGGGGGACCAAAGACCTACGAGCAGTACTTC. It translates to CSVGGPKTYEQYF.

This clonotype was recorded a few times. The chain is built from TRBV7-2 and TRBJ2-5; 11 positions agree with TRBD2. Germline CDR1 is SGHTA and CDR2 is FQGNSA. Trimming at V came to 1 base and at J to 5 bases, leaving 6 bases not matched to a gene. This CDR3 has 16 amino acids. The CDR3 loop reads CASSLGLAGRRETQYF. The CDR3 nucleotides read TGTGCCAGCAGCTTAGGACTAGCGGGAAGAAGGGAGACCCAGTACTTC.

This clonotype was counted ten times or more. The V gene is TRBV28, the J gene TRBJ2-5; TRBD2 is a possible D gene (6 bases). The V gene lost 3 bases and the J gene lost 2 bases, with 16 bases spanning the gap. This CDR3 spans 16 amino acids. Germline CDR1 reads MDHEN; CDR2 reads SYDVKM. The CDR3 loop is CASSFFGRTPQETQYF. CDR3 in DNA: TGTGCCAGCAGTTTCTTCGGGAGAACTCCACAAGAGACCCAGTACTTC. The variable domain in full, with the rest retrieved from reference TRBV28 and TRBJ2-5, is DVKVTQSSRYLVKRTGEKVFLECVQDMDHENMFWYRQDPGLGLRLIYFSYDVKMKEKGDIPEGYSVSREKKERFSLILESASTNQTSMYLCASSFFGRTPQETQYFGPGTRLLVL.

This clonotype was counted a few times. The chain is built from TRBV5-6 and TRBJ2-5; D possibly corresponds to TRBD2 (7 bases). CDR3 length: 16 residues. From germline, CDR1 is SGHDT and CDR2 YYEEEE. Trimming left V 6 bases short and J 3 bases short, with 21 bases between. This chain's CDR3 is CASNYPGWEGEETQYF. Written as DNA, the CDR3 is TGTGCCAGCAACTACCCTGGCTGGGAGGGGGAAGAGACCCAGTACTTC.

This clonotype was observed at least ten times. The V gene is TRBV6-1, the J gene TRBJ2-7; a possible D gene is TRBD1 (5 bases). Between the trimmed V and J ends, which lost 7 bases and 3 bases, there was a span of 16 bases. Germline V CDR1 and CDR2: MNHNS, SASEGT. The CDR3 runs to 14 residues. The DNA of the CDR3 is TGTGCCAGCACCGAAGGGGTGGCCCTCTACGAGCAGTACTTC. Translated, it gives CASTEGVALYEQYF.

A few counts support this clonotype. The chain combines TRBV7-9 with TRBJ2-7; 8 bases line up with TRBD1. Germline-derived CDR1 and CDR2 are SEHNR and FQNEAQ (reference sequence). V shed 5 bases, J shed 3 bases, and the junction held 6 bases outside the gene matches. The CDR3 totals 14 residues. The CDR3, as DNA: TGTGCCAGCAGCGACCGAGGGACAGGCTACGAGCAGTACTTC. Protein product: CASSDRGTGYEQYF.

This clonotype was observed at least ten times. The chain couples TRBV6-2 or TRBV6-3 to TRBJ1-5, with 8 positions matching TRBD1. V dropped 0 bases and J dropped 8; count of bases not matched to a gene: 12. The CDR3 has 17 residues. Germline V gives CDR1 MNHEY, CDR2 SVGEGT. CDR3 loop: CASSYSVGQGAGKPQHF. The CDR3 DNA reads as TGTGCCAGCAGTTACTCGGTGGGCCAGGGGGCGGGAAAGCCCCAGCATTTT.

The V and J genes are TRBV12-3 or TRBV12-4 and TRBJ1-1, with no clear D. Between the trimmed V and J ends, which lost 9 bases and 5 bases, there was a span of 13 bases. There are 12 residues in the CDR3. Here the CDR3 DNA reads TGTGCCAGTAGTGCGGGGTGGACTGAAGCTTTCTTT. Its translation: CASSAGWTEAFF.

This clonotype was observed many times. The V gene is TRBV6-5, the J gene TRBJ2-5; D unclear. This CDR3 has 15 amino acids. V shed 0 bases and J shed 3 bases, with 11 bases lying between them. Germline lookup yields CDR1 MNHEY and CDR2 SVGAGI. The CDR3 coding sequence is TGTGCCAGCAGTTACTCGGGCCTGGGGAAAGAGACCCAGTACTTC. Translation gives CASSYSGLGKETQYF.

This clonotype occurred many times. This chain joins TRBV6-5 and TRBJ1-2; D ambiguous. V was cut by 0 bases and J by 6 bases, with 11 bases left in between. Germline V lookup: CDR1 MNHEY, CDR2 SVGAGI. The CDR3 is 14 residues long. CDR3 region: CASSYSGGFDGYTF. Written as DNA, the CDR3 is TGTGCCAGCAGTTACTCAGGCGGATTCGATGGCTACACCTTC.

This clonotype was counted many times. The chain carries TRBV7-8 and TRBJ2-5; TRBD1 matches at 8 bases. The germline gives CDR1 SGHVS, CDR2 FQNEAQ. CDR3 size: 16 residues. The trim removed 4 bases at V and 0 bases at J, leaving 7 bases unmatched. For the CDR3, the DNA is TGTGCCAGCAGCTGGGTTCGACAGGGGTACCAAGAGACCCAGTACTTC. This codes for CASSWVRQGYQETQYF.

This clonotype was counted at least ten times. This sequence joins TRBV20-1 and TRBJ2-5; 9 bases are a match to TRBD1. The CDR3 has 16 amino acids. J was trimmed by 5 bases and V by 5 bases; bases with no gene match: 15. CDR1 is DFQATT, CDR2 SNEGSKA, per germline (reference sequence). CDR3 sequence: CSAPPGRTGVRETQYF. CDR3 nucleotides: TGCAGTGCTCCACCGGGTCGGACAGGGGTTCGTGAGACCCAGTACTTC.

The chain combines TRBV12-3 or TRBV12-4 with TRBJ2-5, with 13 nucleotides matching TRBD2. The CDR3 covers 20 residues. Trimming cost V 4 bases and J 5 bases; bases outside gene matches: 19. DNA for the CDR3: TGTGCCAGCAGTTCTCCCCCGGGACTAGCGGGAAGGGCCCGGGGGGAGACCCAGTACTTC. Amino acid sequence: CASSSPPGLAGRARGETQYF.